A selection of T cell receptor beta chains follows, all from one sample in a study of OX40 agonist ivuxolimab in advanced cancers. Profiling relied on immunoSEQ multiplex PCR, and the TCRdb table lists in-frame clones only, not all of them. The sample contains some 100,000 clones, 94% of which appear only once. The input for sequencing was CD4+ or CD8+ T cells sorted from blood, taken in a trial of the OX40 agonist ivuxolimab. These receptors all stem from an adult with an advanced solid tumor such as melanoma, head and neck, liver or kidney cancer. Each CDR3 is given without its conserved first and last residue.

j_gene	v_gene	CDR3aa
TRBJ2-7	TRBV29-1	SATPRGSYEQY
TRBJ2-3	TRBV13	ASSFPGTSGGPSTDTQY
TRBJ2-7	TRBV7-6	ASSSYGGSSYEQY
TRBJ2-1	TRBV25-1	ASSEYRRFLTYNEQF
TRBJ2-7	TRBV29-1	SVEGLSYEQY
TRBJ1-2	TRBV2	ASSEIGQGYT
TRBJ2-2	TRBV28	ASSGRQGSTGELF
TRBJ2-1	TRBV7-3	ASSLTGTSGSLYNEQF
TRBJ2-5	TRBV11-2	ASSLGLAGEETQY
TRBJ2-1	TRBV19	ASTLRQGRNNEQF
TRBJ2-7	TRBV6-1	ASSLGPVEQY
TRBJ1-5	TRBV12-2	ASRLTTGVWQPQH
TRBJ2-7	TRBV4-1	ASSRGLYEQY
TRBJ2-7	TRBV4-1	ASSQRVTYEQY
TRBJ2-7	TRBV27	ASRPGQAGEQY
TRBJ2-7	TRBV4-1	ASSVASGTYEQY
TRBJ1-2	TRBV9	ASSVSGTYGYT
TRBJ2-1	TRBV29-1	SVVPTSSYNEQF
TRBJ2-3	TRBV27	ASSPLGTGNTDTQY